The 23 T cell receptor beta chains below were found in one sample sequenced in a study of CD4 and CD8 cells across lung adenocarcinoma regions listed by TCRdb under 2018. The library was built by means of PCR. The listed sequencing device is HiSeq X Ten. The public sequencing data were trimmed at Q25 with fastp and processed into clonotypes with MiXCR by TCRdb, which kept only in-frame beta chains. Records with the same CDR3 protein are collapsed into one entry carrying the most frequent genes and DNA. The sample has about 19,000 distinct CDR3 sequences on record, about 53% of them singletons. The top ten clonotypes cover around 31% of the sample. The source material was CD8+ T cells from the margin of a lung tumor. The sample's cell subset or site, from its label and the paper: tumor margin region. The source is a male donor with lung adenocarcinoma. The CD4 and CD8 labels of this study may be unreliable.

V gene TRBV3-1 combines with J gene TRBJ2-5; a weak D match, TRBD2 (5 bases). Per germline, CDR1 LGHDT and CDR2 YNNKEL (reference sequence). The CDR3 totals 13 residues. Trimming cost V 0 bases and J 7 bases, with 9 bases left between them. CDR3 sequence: CASSQDDRGTQYF. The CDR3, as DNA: TGTGCCAGCAGCCAAGATGATCGGGGGACCCAGTACTTC.

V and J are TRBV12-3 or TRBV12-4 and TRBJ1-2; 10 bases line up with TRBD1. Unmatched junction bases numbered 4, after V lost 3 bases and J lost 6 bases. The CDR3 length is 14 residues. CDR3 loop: CASSLTGGEDGYTF. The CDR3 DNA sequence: TGTGCCAGCAGTTTGACAGGGGGCGAGGATGGCTACACCTTC.

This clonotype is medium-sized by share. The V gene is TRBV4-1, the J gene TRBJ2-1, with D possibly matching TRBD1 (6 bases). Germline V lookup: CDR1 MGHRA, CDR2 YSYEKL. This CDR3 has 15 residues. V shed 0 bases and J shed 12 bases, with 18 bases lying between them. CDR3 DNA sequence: TGCGCCAGCAGCCAAGAGAGGGACACCCCTATCGGGCAGTTCTTC. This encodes CASSQERDTPIGQFF.

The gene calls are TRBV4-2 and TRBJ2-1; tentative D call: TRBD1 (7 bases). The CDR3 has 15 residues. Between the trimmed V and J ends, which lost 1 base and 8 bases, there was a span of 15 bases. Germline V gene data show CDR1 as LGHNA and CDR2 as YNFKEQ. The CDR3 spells CASSQGDVRGDEQFF. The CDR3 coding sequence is TGTGCCAGCAGCCAAGGGGACGTCAGGGGGGATGAGCAGTTCTTC.

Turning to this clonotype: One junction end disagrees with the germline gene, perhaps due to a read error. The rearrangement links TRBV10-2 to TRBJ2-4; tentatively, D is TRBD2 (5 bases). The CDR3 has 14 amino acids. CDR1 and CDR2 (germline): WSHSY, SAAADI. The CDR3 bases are TGCGCCAGCAGTGGTTTGGGAGCCAAAAGTACGCAGTACTTT. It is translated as CASSGLGAKSTQYF.

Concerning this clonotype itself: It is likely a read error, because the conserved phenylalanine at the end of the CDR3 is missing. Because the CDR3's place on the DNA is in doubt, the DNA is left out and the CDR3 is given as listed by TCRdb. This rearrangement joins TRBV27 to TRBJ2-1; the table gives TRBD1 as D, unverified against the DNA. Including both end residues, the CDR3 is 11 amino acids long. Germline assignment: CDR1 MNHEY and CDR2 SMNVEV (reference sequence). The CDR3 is CASSLSDRAEY.

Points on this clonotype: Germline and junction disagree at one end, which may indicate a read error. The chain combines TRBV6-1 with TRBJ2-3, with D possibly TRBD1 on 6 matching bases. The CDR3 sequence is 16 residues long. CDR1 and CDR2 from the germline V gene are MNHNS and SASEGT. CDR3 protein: CASREAGTRVGDTQYF. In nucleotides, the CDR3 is TGTGCCAGCAGGGAAGCCGGGACACGGGTTGGGGATACGCAGTATTTC.

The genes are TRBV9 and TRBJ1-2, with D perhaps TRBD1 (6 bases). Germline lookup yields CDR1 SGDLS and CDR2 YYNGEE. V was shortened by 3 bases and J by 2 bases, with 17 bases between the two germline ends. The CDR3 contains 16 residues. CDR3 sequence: CASSASLTGQNYGYTF. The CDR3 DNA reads TGTGCCAGCAGCGCCTCCCTGACCGGACAGAACTATGGCTACACCTTC.

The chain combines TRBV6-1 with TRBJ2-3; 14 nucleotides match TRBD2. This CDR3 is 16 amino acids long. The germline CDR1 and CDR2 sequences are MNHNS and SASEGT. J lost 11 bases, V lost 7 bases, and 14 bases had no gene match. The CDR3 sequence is CASKTPGLAGAIEQYF. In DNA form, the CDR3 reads TGTGCCAGCAAAACCCCGGGACTAGCGGGAGCGATTGAGCAGTATTTT.

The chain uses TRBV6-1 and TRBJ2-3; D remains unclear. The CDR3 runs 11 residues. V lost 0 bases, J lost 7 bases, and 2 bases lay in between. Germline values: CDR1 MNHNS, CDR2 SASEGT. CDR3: CASSEAHTQYF. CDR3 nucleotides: TGTGCCAGCAGTGAAGCGCATACGCAGTATTTT.

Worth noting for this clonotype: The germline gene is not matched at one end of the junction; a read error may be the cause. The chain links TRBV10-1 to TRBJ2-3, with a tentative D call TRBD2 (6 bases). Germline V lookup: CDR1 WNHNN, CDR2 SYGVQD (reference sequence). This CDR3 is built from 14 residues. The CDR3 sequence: CAGGAGRETDTQYF. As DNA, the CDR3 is TGCGCGGGCGGCGCGGGGCGAGAGACAGATACGCAGTACTTT.

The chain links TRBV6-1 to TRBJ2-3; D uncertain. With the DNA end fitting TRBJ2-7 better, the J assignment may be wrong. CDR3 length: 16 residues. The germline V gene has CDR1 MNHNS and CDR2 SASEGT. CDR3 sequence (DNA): TGTGCCAGCAGTGTAGCCGGGCCAGGAGCTAGAGATACGCAGTACTTC. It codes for CASSVAGPGARDTQYF.

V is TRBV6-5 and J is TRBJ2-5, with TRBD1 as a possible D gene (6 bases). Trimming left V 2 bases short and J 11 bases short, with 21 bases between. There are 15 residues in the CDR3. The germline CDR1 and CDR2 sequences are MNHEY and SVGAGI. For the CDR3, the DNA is TGTGCCAGCAGTTACCCGGGACACTCCTACAATGAGCAGTACTTC. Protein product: CASSYPGHSYNEQYF.

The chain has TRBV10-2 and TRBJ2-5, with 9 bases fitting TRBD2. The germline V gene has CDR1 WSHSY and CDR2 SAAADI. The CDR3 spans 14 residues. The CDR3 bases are TGCGCGGGGAGCGGGGGGTGTGACCAAGAGACCCAGTACTTC. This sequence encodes CAGSGGCDQETQYF.

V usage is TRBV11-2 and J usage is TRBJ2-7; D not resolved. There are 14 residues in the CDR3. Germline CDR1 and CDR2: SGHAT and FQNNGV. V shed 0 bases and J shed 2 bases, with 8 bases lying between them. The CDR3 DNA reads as TGTGCCAGCAGCTTAGATGAACGGGCCTACGAGCAGTACTTC. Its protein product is CASSLDERAYEQYF.

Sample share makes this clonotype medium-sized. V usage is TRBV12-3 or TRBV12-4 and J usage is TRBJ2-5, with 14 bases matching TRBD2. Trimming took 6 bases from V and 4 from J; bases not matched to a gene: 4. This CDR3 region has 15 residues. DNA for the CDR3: TGTGCCAGCAGCCGGGGACTAGCGGGAGTAGAGACCCAGTACTTC. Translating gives CASSRGLAGVETQYF.

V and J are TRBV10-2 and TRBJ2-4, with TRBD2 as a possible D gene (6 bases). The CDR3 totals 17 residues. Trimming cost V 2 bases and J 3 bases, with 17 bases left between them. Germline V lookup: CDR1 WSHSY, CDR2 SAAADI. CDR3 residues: CASSEGGGVTGKNIQYF. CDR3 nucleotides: TGCGCCAGCAGTGAGGGAGGCGGGGTCACAGGCAAAAACATTCAGTACTTC.

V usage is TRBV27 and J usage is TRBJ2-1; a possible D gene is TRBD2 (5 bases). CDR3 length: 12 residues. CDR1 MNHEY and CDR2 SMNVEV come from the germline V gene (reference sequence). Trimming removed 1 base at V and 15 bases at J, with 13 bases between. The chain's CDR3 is CASSLFGGVSFF. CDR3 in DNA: TGTGCCAGCAGTTTATTCGGAGGCGTCTCGTTCTTC.

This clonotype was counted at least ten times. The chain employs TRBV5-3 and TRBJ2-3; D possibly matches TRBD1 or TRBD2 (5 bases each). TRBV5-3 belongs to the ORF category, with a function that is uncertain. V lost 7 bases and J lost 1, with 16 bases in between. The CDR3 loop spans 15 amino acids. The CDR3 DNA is TGTGCCAGAGGGACCGCGGTTAGACGCACAGATACGCAGTATTTT. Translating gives CARGTAVRRTDTQYF.

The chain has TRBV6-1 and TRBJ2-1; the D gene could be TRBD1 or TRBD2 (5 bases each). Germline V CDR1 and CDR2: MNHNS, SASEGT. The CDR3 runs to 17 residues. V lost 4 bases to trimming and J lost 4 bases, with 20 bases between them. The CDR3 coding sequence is TGTGCCAGCAGTGGCGAGAGGGGCAGGACATTTTACAATGAGCAGTTCTTC. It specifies CASSGERGRTFYNEQFF.

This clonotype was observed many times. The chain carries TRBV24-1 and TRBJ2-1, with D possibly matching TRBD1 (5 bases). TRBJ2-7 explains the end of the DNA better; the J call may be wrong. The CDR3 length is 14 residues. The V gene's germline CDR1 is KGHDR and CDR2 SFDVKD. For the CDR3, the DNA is TGTGCCACCAGTGATTTTTCAGGGTCAGACGAGCAGTACTTC. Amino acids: CATSDFSGSDEQYF.

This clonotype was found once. CDR3 loop: CACGGAGGGVGETQYF. The DNA for the CDR3 is TGTGCCTGCGGGGGGGCCGGGGGAGGGGTTGGGGAGACGCAGTATTTT. The V gene is TRBV6-1, the J gene TRBJ2-3; TRBD2 aligns across 9 bases. This CDR3 is 16 amino acids long. Germline loops: CDR1 MNHNS, CDR2 SASEGT. V was clipped by 11 bases and J by 9 bases; unmatched bases: 21.

The CDR3 DNA reads TGTGCCGCGGGGCTCGGGGGCCGTGGCCAAGACACCCAGTACTTC. Its protein product is CAAGLGGRGQDTQYF. J is TRBJ2-4 and V is TRBV6-1; perhaps D is TRBD1 or TRBD2 (6 bases each). V gave up 11 bases and J gave up 13 bases, with 30 bases separating them. The CDR3 length is 15 residues. Germline V CDR1 and CDR2: MNHNS, SASEGT.